These 28 T cell receptor beta chains were sequenced from one sample in a study of cytomegalovirus exposure and HLA in healthy donors. This PCR relied on a set of 60 Vbeta primers and 13 Jbeta primers. The data were produced by immunoSEQ multiplex PCR, yet TCRdb's version contains in-frame clones alone and is incomplete. The sample consists of some 120,000 clones, about 79% of them appearing once. What was sequenced was PBMCs. Receptors were obtained from a man aged 30-40 years in good health and CMV-seropositive.

Note on this clone: One end of the junction does not line up with germline, which may come from a read error. V and J are TRBV6-5 and TRBJ2-6, with D possibly TRBD1 on 5 matching bases. There are 15 residues in the CDR3. CDR1 and CDR2 from the germline V gene are MNHEY and SVGAGI. The CDR3 loop reads CASSYDISGANGLTF. The CDR3 nucleotides are TGTGCCAGCAGTTACGACATATCTGGGGCCAACGGCCTGACTTTC.

The J gene is TRBJ1-2, the V gene TRBV5-1; D remains unclear. Germline V lookup: CDR1 SGHRS, CDR2 YFSETQ. Trimming took off 0 bases at V and 2 bases at J, with 8 bases between the two ends. The CDR3 runs 14 residues. This CDR3 is CASSLGAENYGYTF. The CDR3 DNA reads as TGCGCCAGCAGCTTGGGGGCAGAGAACTATGGCTACACCTTC.

This rearrangement joins TRBV7-9 to TRBJ2-6; D possibly corresponds to TRBD1 (6 bases). The CDR3 is 15 amino acids. Trimming removed 5 bases at V and 0 bases at J, with 8 bases between. CDR1 and CDR2 from the germline V gene are SEHNR and FQNEAQ (reference sequence). The DNA for the CDR3 is TGTGCCAGCAGCAGGGGGATCTCTGGGGCCAACGTCCTGACTTTC. Translation gives CASSRGISGANVLTF.

The chain recombines TRBV7-2 with TRBJ1-6; tentatively, D is TRBD1 (5 bases). The CDR3 is made up of 15 amino acids. The V and J ends lost 5 bases and 6 bases respectively, with 14 bases between them. The germline gives CDR1 SGHTA, CDR2 FQGNSA. The CDR3 coding sequence is TGTGCCAGCAGCACCTACTGGGGCGGTAATTCACCCCTCCACTTT. Translation: CASSTYWGGNSPLHF.

The genes are TRBV6-5 and TRBJ1-1; 10 positions agree with TRBD1. Germline V gene data show CDR1 as MNHEY and CDR2 as SVGAGI. The V and J ends lost 6 bases and 5 bases, in that order; junction bases with no gene match: 9. The CDR3 is made up of 15 amino acids. As DNA, the CDR3 is TGTGCCAGCAGACGGGACAGGGGATCGGTGACTGAAGCTTTCTTT. Protein sequence: CASRRDRGSVTEAFF.

The genes are TRBV9 and TRBJ2-7, with D maybe TRBD1 (6 bases). V was pared by 0 bases and J by 6 bases, with 10 bases between. The CDR3 runs 13 residues. Per the germline V gene, CDR1 is SGDLS and CDR2 is YYNGEE. CDR3 in amino acids: CASSVATGFEQYF. CDR3 DNA: TGTGCCAGCAGCGTAGCTACAGGGTTCGAGCAGTACTTC.

This clone was seen only once. The rearrangement joins TRBV2 to TRBJ2-3; a possible D gene is TRBD2 (6 bases). Germline V gives CDR1 SNHLY, CDR2 FYNNEI. This CDR3 region has 13 residues. Trimming removed 5 bases from V and 4 bases from J, with 10 bases in between. CDR3 protein: CASSLGLPDTQYF. In nucleotides, the CDR3 is TGTGCCAGCAGTTTAGGACTACCAGATACGCAGTATTTT.

V and J are TRBV4-3 and TRBJ2-2, with D tentatively TRBD1 (6 bases). V lost 0 bases, J lost 7 bases, and 9 bases lay in between. This CDR3 has 14 residues. Germline CDR1 reads LGHNA; CDR2 reads YSLEER. CDR3 bases: TGCGCCAGCAGCCAAGATGGGGGCTTCGGGGAGCTGTTTTTT. It translates to CASSQDGGFGELFF.

This clone showed up just once. V usage is TRBV28 and J usage is TRBJ2-5; 7 nucleotides agree with TRBD1. The CDR3 totals 15 residues. Germline lookup yields CDR1 MDHEN and CDR2 SYDVKM. V dropped 6 bases and J dropped 5; count of bases not matched to a gene: 12. CDR3 DNA: TGTGCCAGCAGCACCCGGACAGGCCCCCTGGAGACCCAGTACTTC. Translating it yields CASSTRTGPLETQYF. The full variable domain, with the rest looked up from reference TRBV28 and TRBJ2-5, is DVKVTQSSRYLVKRTGEKVFLECVQDMDHENMFWYRQDPGLGLRLIYFSYDVKMKEKGDIPEGYSVSREKKERFSLILESASTNQTSMYLCASSTRTGPLETQYFGPGTRLLVL.

The table lists this clone with a count of one. The CDR3 coding sequence is TGTGCCAGCAGCCCGGGAGGGGGCAACACCGGGGAGCTGTTTTTT. The encoded protein is CASSPGGGNTGELFF. The chain is built from TRBV28 and TRBJ2-2; a possible D gene is TRBD2 (8 bases). V gave up 6 bases and J gave up 2 bases, with 13 bases separating them. CDR3 length: 15 amino acids. Per germline, CDR1 MDHEN and CDR2 SYDVKM.

The CDR3 sequence is CASSAVSGTDTQYF. The CDR3 nucleotides are TGTGCCAGCAGCGCCGTTTCGGGCACAGATACGCAGTATTTT. The chain employs TRBV9 and TRBJ2-3; no clear D gene. Germline V gene data show CDR1 as SGDLS and CDR2 as YYNGEE. Trimming removed 3 bases from V and 1 base from J, with 9 bases in between. The CDR3 extends over 14 amino acids.

V usage is TRBV7-9 and J usage is TRBJ2-3; the D is unclear. Deletions cut 3 bases from V and 4 bases from J, with 11 bases between. From germline, CDR1 is SEHNR and CDR2 FQNEAQ (reference sequence). CDR3 length: 14 residues. The CDR3 region is CASSLRPLPDTQYF. The CDR3, as DNA: TGTGCCAGCAGCTTGAGGCCTTTGCCAGATACGCAGTATTTT.

This clone has just one count. The gene calls are TRBV10-3 and TRBJ2-1; D is possibly TRBD2 (5 bases). Germline CDR1 and CDR2: ENHRY and SYGVKD. V dropped 6 bases and J dropped 0 bases, with 15 bases sitting between them. The CDR3 totals 16 residues. This CDR3 is CAISEQLGSSYNEQFF. CDR3 coding DNA: TGTGCCATCAGCGAACAACTAGGGAGCTCCTACAATGAGCAGTTCTTC.

The chain recombines TRBV6-6 with TRBJ1-1; D not certain. This CDR3 comprises 13 residues. The germline V gene encodes CDR1 MNHNY and CDR2 SVGAGI (reference sequence). V shed 3 bases and J shed 4 bases, with 9 bases lying between them. CDR3 residues: CASSYYGATEAFF. The CDR3 DNA reads TGTGCCAGCAGTTATTATGGAGCCACTGAAGCTTTCTTT.

The chain joins TRBV28 to TRBJ1-6; 8 bases are a match to TRBD1. The CDR3 consists of 14 residues. Unmatched junction bases numbered 5, after V lost 5 bases and J lost 8 bases. Germline V gene data show CDR1 as MDHEN and CDR2 as SYDVKM. Here the CDR3 DNA reads TGTGCCAGCAGTACCCAGGGGGCTGATTCACCCCTCCACTTT. Translated: CASSTQGADSPLHF. Using reference TRBV28 and TRBJ1-6 for the parts outside the CDR3, the full variable domain is DVKVTQSSRYLVKRTGEKVFLECVQDMDHENMFWYRQDPGLGLRLIYFSYDVKMKEKGDIPEGYSVSREKKERFSLILESASTNQTSMYLCASSTQGADSPLHFGNGTRLTVT.

J is TRBJ2-1 and V is TRBV7-9; TRBD1 matches 10 bases. Germline lookup yields CDR1 SEHNR and CDR2 FQNEAQ (reference sequence). V lost 7 bases to trimming and J lost 2 bases; unmatched junction nucleotides: 5. This CDR3 region has 15 residues. The CDR3 DNA follows: TGTGCCAGCACCCGGGACAGGGGTACCTACAATGAGCAGTTCTTC. Protein product: CASTRDRGTYNEQFF.

The chain carries TRBV4-3 and TRBJ2-3; possible D gene TRBD2, 7 bases. Germline loops: CDR1 LGHNA, CDR2 YSLEER. This CDR3 spans 17 amino acids. V lost 1 base and J lost 4, with 18 bases in between. In nucleotides, the CDR3 is TGCGCCAGCAGCCAAGGTCCTGGGGGGGGCCTGGCAGATACGCAGTATTTT. Translating gives CASSQGPGGGLADTQYF.

The V call is TRBV11-3, the J call TRBJ2-1; 13 bases agree with TRBD2. CDR1 SGHNT and CDR2 YENEEA come from the germline V gene. The CDR3 is 15 residues long. Trimming removed 5 bases from V and 6 bases from J; junction bases left unmatched: 4. CDR3 sequence: CASSPTSGRANEQFF. The CDR3 DNA follows: TGTGCCAGCAGCCCCACTAGCGGGAGGGCCAATGAGCAGTTCTTC.

V usage is TRBV19 and J usage is TRBJ1-4; D perhaps matches TRBD1 (5 bases). This CDR3 has 14 amino acids. Germline-derived CDR1 and CDR2 are LNHDA and SQIVND (reference sequence). With 3 bases removed from V and 6 bases from J, the gap between germline ends came to 11 bases. The CDR3 nucleotides read TGTGCCAGTAGTATTTTGTCGGGGGATGAAAAACTGTTTTTT. Translation gives CASSILSGDEKLFF. The full variable domain, its missing parts supplied by reference TRBV19 and TRBJ1-4, is DGGITQSPKYLFRKEGQNVTLSCEQNLNHDAMYWYRQDPGQGLRLIYYSQIVNDFQKGDIAEGYSVSREKKESFPLTVTSAQKNPTAFYLCASSILSGDEKLFFGSGTQLSVL.

J is TRBJ1-1 and V is TRBV5-1, with D uncertain. Per the germline V gene, CDR1 is SGHRS and CDR2 is YFSETQ. CDR3 length: 15 residues. Trimming removed 0 bases at V and 1 base at J, with 10 bases between. The CDR3 DNA reads TGCGCCAGCAGCTTGGCTCGGCGGGAGAACACTGAAGCTTTCTTT. Its translation is CASSLARRENTEAFF.

This chain links TRBV7-2 with TRBJ2-7; 10 bases align to TRBD2. The CDR3 runs 16 residues. Germline V lookup: CDR1 SGHTA, CDR2 FQGNSA. V shed 5 bases, J shed 3 bases, and the junction held 10 bases outside the gene matches. CDR3 sequence reads: CASSRQASGRGYEQYF. The CDR3 region has the DNA TGTGCCAGCAGCCGCCAAGCTAGCGGGAGAGGCTACGAGCAGTACTTC.

The chain is built from TRBV7-2 and TRBJ2-5, with unresolved D. V was cut by 3 bases and J by 2 bases, with 7 bases left in between. Germline CDR1 and CDR2: SGHTA and FQGNSA. The CDR3 spans 13 residues. The CDR3 DNA is TGTGCCAGCAGCTTTTTTCCTCAAGAGACCCAGTACTTC. This encodes CASSFFPQETQYF. Filled out from reference TRBV7-2 and TRBJ2-5, the complete variable domain reads GAGVSQSPSNKVTEKGKDVELRCDPISGHTALYWYRQSLGQGLEFLIYFQGNSAPDKSGLPSDRFSAERTGGSVSTLTIQRTQQEDSAVYLCASSFFPQETQYFGPGTRLLVL.

This chain joins TRBV19 and TRBJ1-5, with 8 bases aligning to TRBD1. Germline V lookup: CDR1 LNHDA, CDR2 SQIVND (reference sequence). The CDR3 extends over 15 amino acids. V lost 3 bases and J lost 1; bases outside the gene matches: 2. The CDR3 spells CASSMGQVSNQPQHF. The CDR3 DNA follows: TGTGCCAGTAGTATGGGACAGGTGAGCAATCAGCCCCAGCATTTT.

The CDR3 region has the DNA TGCGCCAGCAGCCAAGATCGGCTAGCGGGGGCAGATACGCAGTATTTT. Translating it yields CASSQDRLAGADTQYF. This sequence joins TRBV4-3 and TRBJ2-3, with 10 bases matching TRBD2. Germline-derived CDR1 and CDR2 are LGHNA and YSLEER. The CDR3 is 16 amino acids. After removal of 0 bases from V and 4 bases from J, the junction contained 4 bases not matched to a gene.

The chain employs TRBV10-3 and TRBJ2-5; 8 positions agree with TRBD2. The J call is doubtful: the DNA matches TRBJ2-7 better. CDR1 is ENHRY, CDR2 SYGVKD, per germline. The CDR3 extends over 16 amino acids. CDR3: CAISESTSGLSYEQYF. The CDR3 coding sequence is TGTGCCATCAGTGAGTCTACTAGCGGCCTCTCCTACGAGCAGTACTTC.

V and J are TRBV6-1 and TRBJ2-7, with 10 bases that match TRBD1. The CDR3 is 13 residues long. Germline V lookup: CDR1 MNHNS, CDR2 SASEGT. With 6 bases clipped from V and 12 bases from J, the junction kept 11 bases outside the gene matches. The CDR3 protein is CASSSGQGGDRYF. The CDR3 DNA reads TGTGCCAGCAGCTCTGGACAGGGGGGGGATCGGTACTTC.

The chain links TRBV6-5 to TRBJ1-3; D might be TRBD1 (5 bases). Germline loops: CDR1 MNHEY, CDR2 SVGAGI. V gave up 11 bases and J gave up 0 bases, with 14 bases separating them. The length of the CDR3 is 14 residues. The CDR3 DNA sequence: TGTGCCTGCAAACAGGCATTCTCTGGAAACACCATATATTTT. Amino acids: CACKQAFSGNTIYF.

The rearrangement joins TRBV29-1 to TRBJ1-2; 9 bases map to TRBD1. Germline V CDR1 and CDR2: SQVTM, ANQGSEA. The CDR3 extends over 13 amino acids. After removal of 3 bases from V and 8 bases from J, the junction contained 7 bases not matched to a gene. The CDR3 DNA is TGCAGCGTTGAGACAAGGACAGGGGTCGGCTACACCTTC. Translation gives CSVETRTGVGYTF. Full variable domain (missing parts from reference TRBV29-1 and TRBJ1-2): SAVISQKPSRDICQRGTSLTIQCQVDSQVTMMFWYRQQPGQSLTLIATANQGSEATYESGFVIDKFPISRPNLTFSTLTVSNMSPEDSSIYLCSVETRTGVGYTFGSGTRLTVV.